Below, 22 T cell receptor beta chains from the same sample are listed, as sequenced in a study of control samples from healthy donors and cancer patients. Sequencing was performed with immunoSEQ multiplex PCR; in TCRdb, only in-frame clones are kept and a portion is missing. The sample holds about 150,000 clones; 93% are singletons and the top ten take roughly 5.5%. Sequencing input: blood. The receptors here all came from a man younger than 35 in good health.

The chain recombines TRBV18 with TRBJ1-5; D not certain. Germline V gives CDR1 KGHSH, CDR2 LQKENI. This CDR3 has 16 residues. Trimming cost V 8 bases and J 0 bases, with 17 bases left between them. CDR3 protein: CASPAERADSNQPQHF. In nucleotides, the CDR3 is TGTGCCAGCCCCGCCGAGCGGGCCGATAGCAATCAGCCCCAGCATTTT.

In its sample, this clone was seen once. V is TRBV7-9 and J is TRBJ1-4; no reliable D call. The CDR3 covers 12 residues. Germline V gene data show CDR1 as SEHNR and CDR2 as FQNEAQ (reference sequence). Trimming took off 5 bases at V and 8 bases at J, with 9 bases between the two ends. CDR3 region: CASSPGAEKLFF. In DNA form, the CDR3 reads TGTGCCAGCAGCCCGGGAGCCGAAAAACTGTTTTTT.

The CDR3 nucleotides read TGTGCCAGCAGCTTGATGTCAGGGGTGAAAGGCTACACCTTC. This translates into CASSLMSGVKGYTF. This chain uses TRBV5-6 with TRBJ1-2, with a tentative D call TRBD1 (6 bases). This CDR3 region has 14 residues. V was shortened by 1 base and J by 8 bases, with 15 bases between the two germline ends. The germline gives CDR1 SGHDT, CDR2 YYEEEE.

This clone was counted once. The chain has TRBV28 and TRBJ2-3; D call uncertain. Germline V gene lookup returns CDR1 MDHEN and CDR2 SYDVKM. V dropped 3 bases and J dropped 8 bases, with 15 bases sitting between them. There are 14 residues in the CDR3. The CDR3 reads CASSFGRVQGTQYF. CDR3 coding DNA: TGTGCCAGCAGTTTTGGAAGGGTACAAGGTACGCAGTATTTT. Full variable domain (missing parts from reference TRBV28 and TRBJ2-3): DVKVTQSSRYLVKRTGEKVFLECVQDMDHENMFWYRQDPGLGLRLIYFSYDVKMKEKGDIPEGYSVSREKKERFSLILESASTNQTSMYLCASSFGRVQGTQYFGPGTRLTVL.

The chain links TRBV2 to TRBJ1-1; D unclear. CDR3 length: 13 amino acids. V was shortened by 2 bases and J by 3 bases, with 7 bases between the two germline ends. Germline CDR1 reads SNHLY; CDR2 reads FYNNEI. As DNA, the CDR3 is TGTGCCAGCAGTGAACGGGGAGACACTGAAGCTTTCTTT. Translated, it gives CASSERGDTEAFF.

This chain connects TRBV30 to TRBJ2-3; D is perhaps TRBD2 (5 bases). The V end lost 0 bases, the J end lost 2 bases, and 15 bases lay between the germline ends. The germline V gene encodes CDR1 GTSNPN and CDR2 SVGIG (reference sequence). The CDR3 covers 16 residues. Written as DNA, the CDR3 is TGTGCCTGGAGTGTAATCGAGCGGCTAATCACAGATACGCAGTATTTT. This encodes CAWSVIERLITDTQYF.

This sequence joins TRBV6-5 and TRBJ1-2; 7 bases align to TRBD1. The J segment lost 0 bases and the V segment lost 7 bases, leaving 8 bases of the junction unmatched. The CDR3 extends over 15 amino acids. Germline-derived CDR1 and CDR2 are MNHEY and SVGAGI. Here the CDR3 DNA reads TGTGCCAGCACAAACCGGGACAGACCTAACTATGGCTACACCTTC. Its protein is CASTNRDRPNYGYTF.

The V call is TRBV7-9, the J call TRBJ2-3; D is undetermined. Germline assignment: CDR1 SEHNR and CDR2 FQNEAQ (reference sequence). Trimming took off 2 bases at V and 14 bases at J, with 2 bases between the two ends. This CDR3 has 8 residues. CDR3 sequence: CASSLLYF. CDR3 in DNA: TGTGCCAGCAGCTTACTGTATTTT.

The chain has TRBV2 and TRBJ2-7; D is uncertain. Looked up from germline, CDR1 is SNHLY and CDR2 is FYNNEI. V was clipped by 3 bases and J by 7 bases, with 13 bases between them. The CDR3 has 13 residues. The CDR3 loop is CASSDSQVGEQYF. CDR3 bases: TGTGCCAGCAGTGACAGCCAGGTGGGAGAGCAGTACTTC.

This clone rates as medium-sized. V and J are TRBV11-2 and TRBJ1-3, with D unresolved. There are 17 residues in the CDR3. CDR1 is SGHAT, CDR2 FQNNGV, per germline. V was cut by 2 bases and J by 0 bases, with 14 bases left in between. The CDR3 region is CASSLTVTINSGNTIYF. CDR3 in DNA: TGTGCCAGCAGCTTAACGGTTACAATCAACTCTGGAAACACCATATATTTT.

The chain has TRBV6-5 and TRBJ1-5; D is ambiguous. Trimming removed 0 bases from V and 3 bases from J, with 9 bases in between. The CDR3 has 15 amino acids. Germline V gene lookup returns CDR1 MNHEY and CDR2 SVGAGI. The CDR3 nucleotides read TGTGCCAGCAGTTACTCAGGTCTCCCCAATCAGCCCCAGCATTTT. It translates to CASSYSGLPNQPQHF.

The CDR3 here is CAWSGSLARDMDTQYF. Written as DNA, the CDR3 is TGTGCCTGGAGTGGATCACTAGCGAGAGATATGGATACGCAGTATTTT. The genes are TRBV30 and TRBJ2-3; 7 bases align to TRBD2. Germline V gene lookup returns CDR1 GTSNPN and CDR2 SVGIG (reference sequence). The ends lost 1 base at V and 6 bases at J; junction bases unmatched: 13. The CDR3 contains 16 residues. Complete variable domain (other parts from reference TRBV30 and TRBJ2-3): SQTIHQWPATLVQPVGSPLSLECTVEGTSNPNLYWYRQAAGRGLQLLFYSVGIGQISSEVPQNLSASRPQDRQFILSSKKLLLSDSGFYLCAWSGSLARDMDTQYFGPGTRLTVL.

J is TRBJ1-1 and V is TRBV5-4, with a possible D match to TRBD1 (6 bases). CDR1 is SGHNT and CDR2 is YYREEE in the germline V gene (reference sequence). The length of the CDR3 is 16 residues. The ends were cut back, 0 bases at V and 5 bases at J, with 17 bases in the middle. The CDR3 DNA follows: TGTGCCAGCAGCTTGGGGCCGGGGGCGCCTGAGACTGAAGCTTTCTTT. It translates to CASSLGPGAPETEAFF.

In regard to this clone: An end of the junction differs from the germline gene, which may be a read error. This chain joins TRBV5-5 and TRBJ1-5; a possible D gene is TRBD1 (5 bases). Germline CDR1 SGHKS, CDR2 YYEKEE (reference sequence). CDR3 length: 16 amino acids. DNA of the CDR3: TGTGCCAGCACCTTGACGGGGAGGGGTGGCAATCAGCCCCAGCATTTT. Amino acid sequence: CASTLTGRGGNQPQHF.

The rearrangement uses TRBV11-2 and TRBJ2-5, with D perhaps TRBD1 (5 bases). Germline-derived CDR1 and CDR2 are SGHAT and FQNNGV. The CDR3 sequence is 14 residues long. V lost 6 bases to trimming and J lost 2 bases, with 13 bases between them. CDR3 sequence: CASSRYQGQETQYF. CDR3 sequence (DNA): TGTGCCAGCAGTCGTTATCAGGGACAAGAGACCCAGTACTTC.

The V gene is TRBV27, the J gene TRBJ2-1; 7 bases are shared with TRBD2. V dropped 5 bases and J dropped 9; count of bases not matched to a gene: 7. This CDR3 has 13 residues. In germline, CDR1 is MNHEY, CDR2 SMNVEV (reference sequence). CDR3 in amino acids: CASSTRLAGEQFF. The CDR3 DNA reads TGTGCCAGCAGTACCCGACTAGCAGGTGAGCAGTTCTTC.

The chain carries TRBV5-1 and TRBJ1-4; weak D call: TRBD1 (5 bases). The V end was cut by 4 bases, the J end by 10 bases, with 20 bases between. The CDR3 sequence is 15 residues long. From germline, CDR1 is SGHRS and CDR2 YFSETQ. The CDR3 DNA follows: TGCGCCAGCAGCGGGGACTCGGGGTCGGTAGGAAAACTGTTTTTT. Translation gives CASSGDSGSVGKLFF. The variable domain in full, with the rest retrieved from reference TRBV5-1 and TRBJ1-4, is KAGVTQTPRYLIKTRGQQVTLSCSPISGHRSVSWYQQTPGQGLQFLFEYFSETQRNKGNFPGRFSGRQFSNSRSEMNVSTLELGDSALYLCASSGDSGSVGKLFFGSGTQLSVL.

This clone was seen once. The V call is TRBV5-6, the J call TRBJ1-1; D gene unclear. The CDR3 is made up of 15 amino acids. CDR1 and CDR2 (germline): SGHDT, YYEEEE. Trimming removed 1 base from V and 5 bases from J, with 15 bases in between. DNA for the CDR3: TGTGCCAGCAGCTTGCCTCCCCTGGCAGAAACTGAAGCTTTCTTT. Its protein product is CASSLPPLAETEAFF. Full variable domain (missing parts from reference TRBV5-6 and TRBJ1-1): DAGVTQSPTHLIKTRGQQVTLRCSPKSGHDTVSWYQQALGQGPQFIFQYYEEEERQRGNFPDRFSGHQFPNYSSELNVNALLLGDSALYLCASSLPPLAETEAFFGQGTRLTVV.

This clone was picked up one time. This chain joins TRBV7-3 and TRBJ2-1, with TRBD1 identical over 9 bases. Germline lookup yields CDR1 SGHTA and CDR2 FQGTGA. J lost 6 bases, V lost 5 bases, and 8 bases had no gene match. This CDR3 is built from 15 residues. The CDR3 is CASSPSQGAFNEQFF. CDR3 nucleotides: TGTGCCAGCAGCCCATCACAGGGGGCGTTCAATGAGCAGTTCTTC.

The CDR3 reads CASSQDGTVSSYNEQFF. In DNA form, the CDR3 reads TGCGCCAGCAGCCAAGATGGGACGGTTAGCTCCTACAATGAGCAGTTCTTC. The chain joins TRBV4-3 to TRBJ2-1; D possibly uses TRBD1 or TRBD2 (5 bases each). The CDR3 extends over 17 amino acids. With 0 bases removed from V and 0 bases from J, the gap between germline ends came to 12 bases. The germline gives CDR1 LGHNA, CDR2 YSLEER.

This rearrangement joins TRBV6-2 or TRBV6-3 to TRBJ1-1; D may be TRBD1 (6 bases). Between the trimmed V and J ends, which lost 2 bases and 5 bases, there was a span of 21 bases. Per the germline V gene, CDR1 is MNHEY and CDR2 is SVGEGT. The CDR3 loop spans 17 amino acids. CDR3 sequence reads: CASSYAPQGFMYTEAFF. In DNA form, the CDR3 reads TGTGCCAGCAGTTACGCCCCCCAGGGGTTTATGTATACTGAAGCTTTCTTT.

V gene TRBV30 combines with J gene TRBJ1-1; D call uncertain. V was shortened by 0 bases and J by 4 bases, with 12 bases between the two germline ends. Per the germline V gene, CDR1 is GTSNPN and CDR2 is SVGIG (reference sequence). This CDR3 comprises 14 residues. CDR3 sequence: CAWSVGESSTEAFF. Written as DNA, the CDR3 is TGTGCCTGGAGTGTTGGGGAATCTAGCACTGAAGCTTTCTTT.